This entry lists 26 T cell receptor beta chains sequenced from one sample in a study of cytomegalovirus exposure and HLA in healthy donors. The PCR was carried out with 60 Vbeta primers and 13 Jbeta primers. Assay used: immunoSEQ multiplex PCR; TCRdb lists only in-frame clones, some missing. This sample has 75,000 to 100,000 clones, with about four fifths found just once. Specimen: PBMCs. The source of these receptors is a man aged 35-49 years in good health and CMV-seropositive.

V usage is TRBV2 and J usage is TRBJ1-1, with D hard to call. The CDR3 spans 13 residues. Deletions cut 6 bases from V and 2 bases from J, with 10 bases between. Germline V gives CDR1 SNHLY, CDR2 FYNNEI. The CDR3 protein is CASSSLANTEAFF. CDR3 nucleotides: TGTGCCAGCAGCTCCCTAGCTAACACTGAAGCTTTCTTT.

The V call is TRBV19, the J call TRBJ1-4; no definite D call. CDR1 and CDR2 from the germline V gene are LNHDA and SQIVND (reference sequence). V lost 5 bases and J 4 bases, leaving 5 bases between the germline ends. The CDR3 runs 12 residues. CDR3 sequence: CASSRLNEKLFF. CDR3 DNA: TGTGCCAGTAGTCGACTTAATGAAAAACTGTTTTTT.

The rearrangement uses TRBV2 and TRBJ1-2; D gene ambiguous. Trimming stripped 4 bases from V and 2 bases from J, with 5 bases between. CDR1 is SNHLY and CDR2 is FYNNEI in the germline V gene. The CDR3 totals 12 residues. The CDR3 DNA sequence: TGTGCCAGCAGTGTCAAAAACTATGGCTACACCTTC. Translation: CASSVKNYGYTF.

V and J are TRBV30 and TRBJ1-5; 8 bases map to TRBD1. V was pared by 0 bases and J by 7 bases, with 8 bases of the junction left unmatched. The CDR3 is made up of 15 amino acids. Germline values: CDR1 GTSNPN, CDR2 SVGIG (reference sequence). The CDR3 spells CAWSVMTGVGQPQHF. Here the CDR3 DNA reads TGTGCCTGGAGTGTGATGACAGGGGTAGGCCAGCCCCAGCATTTT.

This clone was detected only a few times. This chain connects TRBV2 to TRBJ2-4; 8 bases are a match to TRBD2. With V trimmed by 7 bases and J by 0 bases, 5 bases remained unmatched. The CDR3 runs 15 residues. Germline values: CDR1 SNHLY, CDR2 FYNNEI. DNA for the CDR3: TGTGCCAGCACCCTTAGCGGGGTAGCCAAAAACATTCAGTACTTC. Translation gives CASTLSGVAKNIQYF.

The chain couples TRBV5-1 to TRBJ1-6, with D tentatively TRBD1 (6 bases). Germline lookup yields CDR1 SGHRS and CDR2 YFSETQ. CDR3 length: 14 residues. Trimming removed 0 bases at V and 7 bases at J, with 8 bases between. The CDR3 coding sequence is TGCGCCAGCAGCTTGGCTCAGGGGAATTCACCCCTCCACTTT. Translation gives CASSLAQGNSPLHF.

About this clone: The junction and the germline gene differ at one end; a read error may be behind it. The J gene is TRBJ1-1, the V gene TRBV7-9; weak D call: TRBD1 (6 bases). The germline V gene encodes CDR1 SEHNR and CDR2 FQNEAQ (reference sequence). This CDR3 comprises 13 residues. The CDR3 region has the DNA TGTGCCAGCAGCTTCGACAGGAACTCTGAAGCTTTCTTT. It specifies CASSFDRNSEAFF.

About this clone itself: One junction end disagrees with the germline gene, perhaps due to a read error. This specimen includes other DNA sequences encoding the same CDR3. V gene TRBV7-9 combines with J gene TRBJ2-1; D gene ambiguous. CDR1 and CDR2 from the germline V gene are SEHNR and FQNEAQ (reference sequence). The CDR3 is made up of 11 amino acids. CDR3 loop: CSSSLYNEQFF. CDR3 sequence (DNA): TGTTCCAGCAGCTTATATAATGAGCAGTTCTTC.

In regard to this clone: One end of the junction varies from germline; a read error may be responsible. The chain has TRBV15 and TRBJ2-4, with TRBD2 identical over 8 bases. CDR3 size: 19 residues. Germline V gives CDR1 LNHNV, CDR2 YYDKDF (reference sequence). The chain's CDR3 is CATRAPAGGGFLAKNSQYF. The CDR3 DNA reads TGTGCCACCAGGGCCCCCGCGGGAGGCGGGTTTCTAGCCAAAAACAGTCAGTACTTC.

The gene calls are TRBV2 and TRBJ2-3, with 10 nucleotides matching TRBD2. Germline V gene lookup returns CDR1 SNHLY and CDR2 FYNNEI. The CDR3 covers 16 residues. V lost 6 bases, J lost 2 bases, and 8 bases stayed unmatched. CDR3 protein: CASRPSGGALTDTQYF. CDR3 nucleotides: TGTGCCAGCAGGCCTAGCGGGGGTGCCCTCACAGATACGCAGTATTTT.

The chain recombines TRBV5-1 with TRBJ2-3, with D possibly matching TRBD2 (6 bases). The germline V and J ends were trimmed by 5 bases and 4 bases, with 26 bases remaining between them. Germline CDR1 SGHRS, CDR2 YFSETQ. The CDR3 is 18 amino acids. CDR3 sequence: CASRLRRGIREIPDTQYF. In DNA form, the CDR3 reads TGCGCCAGCAGGCTTCGCCGCGGTATACGGGAGATTCCAGATACGCAGTATTTT.

The chain is built from TRBV27 and TRBJ1-2, with 9 positions matching TRBD1. Germline V gives CDR1 MNHEY, CDR2 SMNVEV (reference sequence). There are 14 residues in the CDR3. The J segment lost 8 bases and the V segment lost 2 bases, leaving 6 bases of the junction unmatched. The CDR3 is CASSLGTGRDGYTF. As DNA, the CDR3 is TGTGCCAGCAGTTTAGGGACAGGGAGAGACGGCTACACCTTC.

This rearrangement joins TRBV10-1 to TRBJ2-7, with a weak D call TRBD1 (6 bases). CDR3 length equals 16 residues. Per germline, CDR1 WNHNN and CDR2 SYGVQD (reference sequence). Trimming shortened V by 7 bases and J by 2 bases, and 21 bases separated the two germline ends. The CDR3 nucleotides read TGCGCCAGCACCCTAGGGACATGCAATACCCCCTACGAGCAGTACTTC. The encoded protein is CASTLGTCNTPYEQYF.

As to this clone: At one end, the junction sequence differs from germline, possibly due to a read error. The rearrangement links TRBV7-9 to TRBJ1-2, with D possibly matching TRBD1 (5 bases). Per germline, CDR1 SEHNR and CDR2 FQNEAQ (reference sequence). The CDR3 is made up of 13 amino acids. CDR3 bases: TGTTCCAGCAGCTTAAGACAGTCGGATGGCTACACCTTC. Its protein is CSSSLRQSDGYTF.

This chain links TRBV18 with TRBJ1-1; 7 bases align to TRBD1. The V and J ends lost 2 bases and 3 bases, in that order; junction bases with no gene match: 6. Germline CDR1 and CDR2: KGHSH and LQKENI. The CDR3 is 15 amino acids. The DNA of the CDR3 is TGTGCCAGCTCACCAGTTGGAACAGGGGACACTGAAGCTTTCTTT. Its translation: CASSPVGTGDTEAFF.

The rearrangement joins TRBV5-6 to TRBJ2-1, with D possibly being TRBD1 (6 bases). CDR3 length: 13 amino acids. Germline loops: CDR1 SGHDT, CDR2 YYEEEE. Trimming stripped 3 bases from V and 3 bases from J, with 7 bases between. The CDR3 DNA follows: TGTGCCAGCAGCTCGGACAGCTACAATGAGCAGTTCTTC. Protein: CASSSDSYNEQFF.

The gene calls are TRBV5-1 and TRBJ2-3; 10 positions match TRBD2. The trim removed 2 bases at V and 2 bases at J, leaving 5 bases unmatched. The CDR3 sequence is 16 residues long. Germline loops: CDR1 SGHRS, CDR2 YFSETQ. The CDR3 is CASSFGLAGDTDTQYF. For the CDR3, the DNA is TGCGCCAGCAGCTTCGGTCTAGCGGGGGACACAGATACGCAGTATTTT.

This chain links TRBV6-5 with TRBJ1-2; 7 nucleotides agree with TRBD1. In germline, CDR1 is MNHEY, CDR2 SVGAGI. CDR3 size: 15 residues. The V and J ends lost 5 bases and 4 bases, in that order; junction bases with no gene match: 10. CDR3 sequence (DNA): TGTGCCAGCAGTCGTTCGCGGGACAGAGGCTATGGCTACACCTTC. Translation gives CASSRSRDRGYGYTF.

The chain is built from TRBV2 and TRBJ1-2; D possibly corresponds to TRBD1 (6 bases). Germline CDR1 SNHLY, CDR2 FYNNEI. The CDR3 is made up of 14 amino acids. Trimming shortened V by 7 bases and J by 4 bases, and 16 bases separated the two germline ends. The CDR3 region has the DNA TGTGCCAGCACCGAGGGGGGGGCGATCTATGGCTACACCTTC. The encoded protein is CASTEGGAIYGYTF.

V is TRBV6-5 and J is TRBJ1-1, with 11 bases aligning to TRBD1. The CDR3 is made up of 15 amino acids. Germline V CDR1 and CDR2: MNHEY, SVGAGI. Trimming took 6 bases from V and 6 from J; bases not matched to a gene: 9. Here the CDR3 reads CASRGAGTGGSEAFF. For the CDR3, the DNA is TGTGCCAGCAGGGGCGCCGGGACAGGGGGGTCTGAAGCTTTCTTT.

V gene TRBV18 combines with J gene TRBJ1-1; 9 positions match TRBD1. Germline V CDR1 and CDR2: KGHSH, LQKENI. V shed 4 bases, J shed 5 bases, and the junction held 5 bases outside the gene matches. The CDR3 runs to 14 residues. The DNA of the CDR3 is TGTGCCAGCTCACAAACGGGGACAGGGACTGAAGCTTTCTTT. It translates to CASSQTGTGTEAFF. The variable domain in full, completed from reference TRBV18 and TRBJ1-1, reads NAGVMQNPRHLVRRRGQEARLRCSPMKGHSHVYWYRQLPEEGLKFMVYLQKENIIDESGMPKERFSAEFPKEGPSILRIQQVVRGDSAAYFCASSQTGTGTEAFFGQGTRLTVV.

The chain couples TRBV7-9 to TRBJ2-1; 9 bases map to TRBD2. This CDR3 spans 15 amino acids. J was trimmed by 8 bases and V by 1 base; bases with no gene match: 6. Germline V gene sequence: CDR1 SEHNR, CDR2 FQNEAQ (reference sequence). The CDR3 sequence is CASSLVAGAVDEQFF. Here the CDR3 DNA reads TGTGCCAGCAGCTTAGTAGCGGGAGCGGTAGATGAGCAGTTCTTC.

Concerning this clone: The same CDR3 is also encoded by other DNA sequences in this sample. The gene calls are TRBV29-1 and TRBJ2-5; tentatively, D is TRBD1 (6 bases). Germline CDR1 SQVTM, CDR2 ANQGSEA. The ends were cut back, 4 bases at V and 5 bases at J, with 17 bases in the middle. The CDR3 runs 14 residues. The CDR3 nucleotides are TGCAGCGTTGTATACAGGGAAGTTGTGGAGACCCAGTACTTC. Translating gives CSVVYREVVETQYF.

Only a few counts were recorded for this clone. This chain links TRBV5-4 with TRBJ2-7; TRBD2 might be the D (5 bases). CDR3 length: 13 residues. Germline V gene data show CDR1 as SGHNT and CDR2 as YYREEE (reference sequence). V lost 8 bases to trimming and J lost 7 bases, with 19 bases between them. DNA for the CDR3: TGTGCCAGTGTCTCGCGGGTAAACGGAGAGCAGTACTTC. Translated, it gives CASVSRVNGEQYF.

V usage is TRBV5-1 and J usage is TRBJ2-7; the D is unclear. The germline CDR1 and CDR2 sequences are SGHRS and YFSETQ. There are 12 residues in the CDR3. Trimming took off 3 bases at V and 7 bases at J, with 11 bases between the two ends. The CDR3 DNA reads as TGCGCCAGCAGCTCGCCGAGGAGTGAGCAGTACTTC. It yields the protein CASSSPRSEQYF.

The rearrangement uses TRBV6-1 and TRBJ1-4; unclear D gene. Germline CDR1 is MNHNS and CDR2 is SASEGT. This CDR3 has 18 amino acids. V gave up 3 bases and J gave up 7 bases, with 24 bases separating them. The CDR3 sequence is CASSDPLVYAEQSEKLFF. In DNA form, the CDR3 reads TGTGCCAGCAGTGATCCCCTAGTATACGCAGAGCAGAGTGAAAAACTGTTTTTT.